This entry describes one T cell receptor beta chain. What it recognizes is unknown. Negative magnetic isolation gave CD8+ and CD4+ cells; FACS enriched CD8+ TEMRA. The data originate from a study of CD8 T cells in Susac syndrome. CDR3 length: 12 residues. V gave up 0 bases and J gave up 7 bases, with 9 bases separating them. Germline CDR1 reads SQVTM; CDR2 reads ANQGSEA. Broader study findings: The authors acknowledged that the study's TCR sequencing and HLA analysis involved relatively few individuals.

It was with random hexamers that roughly 0.45 to 1 ug RNA was reverse transcribed. TCRdb itself ran the immunoSEQ multiplex PCR reads through MiXCR, one entry per CDR3 protein. The repertoire holds around 300,000 distinct CDR3 sequences, with 65% to 90% as singletons. What was sequenced was CD8+ T cells from PBMCs. This chain uses TRBV29-1 with TRBJ1-2; D not certain. The TCR was taken from a human donor with multiple sclerosis. CDR3 nucleotides: TGCAGCGTTGAAGATTCAAGTCCTGGCTACACCTTC. It translates to CSVEDSSPGYTF.